These T cell receptor beta chains were read from a single sample in a study of blood T cells in healthy people across ages. Each CDR3 protein gets one entry after TCRdb re-called the 5' RACE reads with MiXCR. The sample has hundreds of thousands of distinct CDR3 sequences, approximately 44% seen once. The sequenced sample was blood. The source of these receptors is a man aged 60-69 years in good health. Each CDR3 is given with its conserved first and last residue. The D gene is left open where the match is weak. Clone size appears in some rows only: once, few, many, or a class for an expanded clone.

J gene	V gene	D gene	clone size	CDR3 DNA	CDR3 protein
TRBJ2-7	TRBV6-1	.	.	TGTGCCAGCGAAGGGACCCTGTGGCAACAGACCCTCTACGAGCAGTACTTC	CASEGTLWQQTLYEQYF
TRBJ2-7	TRBV28	.	.	TGTGCCAGCAGTCCCCCAGGGACATTATACGAGCAGTACTTC	CASSPPGTLYEQYF
TRBJ1-4	TRBV20-1	.	.	TGCAGTGCTAGAGATTTAAGCGAAAAACTGTTTTTT	CSARDLSEKLFF
TRBJ1-2	TRBV4-3	.	few	TGCGCCAGCAGCCAAGTTGGCGCGACCTATGGCTACACCTTC	CASSQVGATYGYTF
TRBJ2-1	TRBV7-2	TRBD2	few	TGTGCCAGCAGCATTAGCGGGGGGAACAATGAGCAGTTCTTC	CASSISGGNNEQFF
TRBJ1-6	TRBV27	.	few	TGTGCCAGCAGTTTATATCTGGGACACTATAATTCACCCCTCCACTTT	CASSLYLGHYNSPLHF
TRBJ1-5	TRBV18	.	.	TGTGCCAGCTCCCGTTTCCGGCAGGATAGCAATCAGCCCCAGCATTTT	CASSRFRQDSNQPQHF
TRBJ2-3	TRBV10-3	.	.	TGTGCCATCAGTGAGTCGACGAGACCCTCACATACGCAGTATTTT	CAISESTRPSHTQYF
TRBJ1-1	TRBV7-8	TRBD1	.	TGTGCCAGCAGCCTAATAGCCAGGGGGCAGGTTGAAGCTTTCTTT	CASSLIARGQVEAFF
TRBJ2-7	TRBV6-5	TRBD1	.	TGTGCCAGCAGTTACACAGGGGCCTCAGCCTACGAGCAGTACTTC	CASSYTGASAYEQYF
TRBJ1-1	TRBV10-3	TRBD1	.	TGTGCCATCAACGACCGGGACAGGGGGCAGGGAGCTTTCTTT	CAINDRDRGQGAFF
TRBJ2-7	TRBV7-6	.	many	TGTGCCAGCAGCCGAGAACAGAGCTCCTACGAGCAGTACTTC	CASSREQSSYEQYF
TRBJ1-4	TRBV7-9	TRBD1	.	TGTGCCAGCAGCTTAACATCGGGACAGGGGGGTGAAAAACTGTTTTTT	CASSLTSGQGGEKLFF
TRBJ1-2	TRBV5-1	.	.	TGCGCCAGCAGCTTGTCTTGGAGAGCTAACTATGGCTACACCTTC	CASSLSWRANYGYTF
TRBJ2-1	TRBV5-1	TRBD1	.	TGCGCCAGCAGCTTGAAAGCCTGGGGGACAGGGTCCTACAATGAGCAGTTCTTC	CASSLKAWGTGSYNEQFF
TRBJ2-7	TRBV6-5	TRBD1	few	TGTGCCAGCACTCCCGGGACAGGGGTTCACGAGCAGTACTTC	CASTPGTGVHEQYF
TRBJ1-2	TRBV6-5	TRBD1	few	TGTGCCAGTCGACCGGGACAGAACTATGGCTACACCTTC	CASRPGQNYGYTF
TRBJ2-7	TRBV6-5	.	.	TGTGCCAGCAGTCCCCTGTCGGGCTACGAGCAGTACTTC	CASSPLSGYEQYF
TRBJ2-5	TRBV7-2	.	.	TGTGCCAGCAGCGCCAGGGGGGACAGAGAGACCCAGTACTTC	CASSARGDRETQYF
TRBJ1-4	TRBV4-3	.	.	TGCGCCAGCAGCCAAAAGCGGGGCGTGAATGAAAAACTGTTTTTT	CASSQKRGVNEKLFF
TRBJ1-2	TRBV29-1	TRBD1	.	TGCAGCGTTGAAGATGGGACAGAGCTAAACTATGGCTACACCTTC	CSVEDGTELNYGYTF
TRBJ2-7	TRBV6-2/TRBV6-3	.	.	TGTGCCAGTAAGGAGCCGACAGGTTCCTACGAGCAGTACTTC	CASKEPTGSYEQYF
TRBJ1-6	TRBV7-2	.	few	TGTGCCAGCAGCTTCGACAGCTCACCCCTCCACTTT	CASSFDSSPLHF
TRBJ1-4	TRBV11-2	.	.	TGTGCCAGCAGCGATCCGGGGAGGGTTGGAAAACTGTTTTTT	CASSDPGRVGKLFF
TRBJ2-2	TRBV7-3	.	.	TGTGCCAGCAGCCCGCAGCGGGTCGAAGGCCCTTTAAGGGGGGAGCTGTTTTTT	CASSPQRVEGPLRGELFF
TRBJ2-7	TRBV28	.	.	TGTGCCAGCAGCAAAACAACCGGGGCCTACGAGCAGTACTTC	CASSKTTGAYEQYF